Listed below are T cell receptor beta chains from one sample, sequenced in a study of naive and memory T cell subsets. TCRdb reanalysed the UMI-ligation and nested PCR reads using MiXCR and keeps one entry per CDR3 protein. The table shows under 150,000 distinct CDR3 sequences, with 15% to 25% occurring only once. Sequenced input: naive CD8+ T cells from blood. These TCRs come from a human donor in good health. CDR3s include the opening cysteine and the closing phenylalanine or tryptophan. Fields, in order: V gene, clone size, D gene, J gene, CDR3 protein, CDR3 DNA. The D gene is left open where the match is weak. Only some rows state a clone size, as once, few, many or a class for expanded clones.

V gene: TRBV28; clone size: .; D gene: .; J gene: TRBJ2-7; CDR3 protein: CASSFPGHQIPAREQYF; CDR3 DNA: TGTGCCAGCAGTTTCCCGGGACACCAAATACCGGCTAGGGAGCAGTACTTC
V gene: TRBV4-3; clone size: few; D gene: .; J gene: TRBJ2-7; CDR3 protein: CASSQGEGGYEQYF; CDR3 DNA: TGCGCCAGCAGCCAAGGGGAGGGGGGCTACGAGCAGTACTTC
V gene: TRBV7-6; clone size: few; D gene: .; J gene: TRBJ1-1; CDR3 protein: CASSSRTGTNTEAFF; CDR3 DNA: TGTGCCAGCAGCTCAAGGACCGGGACGAACACTGAAGCTTTCTTT
V gene: TRBV15; clone size: .; D gene: TRBD2; J gene: TRBJ2-1; CDR3 protein: CATSRDEAGVYEQFF; CDR3 DNA: TGTGCCACCAGCAGAGATGAAGCGGGAGTCTATGAGCAGTTCTTC
V gene: TRBV10-1; clone size: .; D gene: .; J gene: TRBJ2-7; CDR3 protein: CASSEIGHDEQYF; CDR3 DNA: TGCGCCAGCAGTGAGATTGGACATGACGAGCAGTACTTC
V gene: TRBV3-1; clone size: few; D gene: TRBD2; J gene: TRBJ2-1; CDR3 protein: CASSQVGDYYNEQFF; CDR3 DNA: TGTGCCAGCAGCCAAGTGGGGGACTACTACAATGAGCAGTTCTTC
V gene: TRBV12-3/TRBV12-4; clone size: .; D gene: .; J gene: TRBJ2-1; CDR3 protein: CASTLGGISVYNEQFF; CDR3 DNA: TGTGCCAGCACCTTGGGCGGGATATCTGTCTACAATGAGCAGTTCTTC
V gene: TRBV6-5; clone size: .; D gene: TRBD2; J gene: TRBJ2-1; CDR3 protein: CASSYSLMGLAGGTNEQFF; CDR3 DNA: TGTGCCAGCAGTTACTCCTTGATGGGACTAGCGGGAGGAACCAATGAGCAGTTCTTC
V gene: TRBV5-5; clone size: .; D gene: .; J gene: TRBJ2-2; CDR3 protein: CASSFLIQSAGELFF; CDR3 DNA: TGTGCCAGCAGCTTCTTGATCCAGAGCGCCGGGGAGCTGTTTTTT
V gene: TRBV4-3; clone size: few; D gene: .; J gene: TRBJ1-1; CDR3 protein: CASSQEQAANTEAFF; CDR3 DNA: TGCGCCAGCAGCCAAGAGCAGGCGGCGAACACTGAAGCTTTCTTT
V gene: TRBV7-8; clone size: few; D gene: .; J gene: TRBJ2-2; CDR3 protein: CASTLKGVSTGTGELFF; CDR3 DNA: TGTGCCAGCACCTTGAAGGGGGTCTCGACGGGCACCGGGGAGCTGTTTTTT
V gene: TRBV7-2; clone size: .; D gene: .; J gene: TRBJ2-7; CDR3 protein: CASSAFPAAYEQYF; CDR3 DNA: TGTGCCAGCAGCGCATTCCCGGCTGCCTACGAGCAGTACTTC
V gene: TRBV6-2/TRBV6-3; clone size: .; D gene: .; J gene: TRBJ2-2; CDR3 protein: CASTDTWNTGELFF; CDR3 DNA: TGTGCCAGCACCGATACCTGGAACACCGGGGAGCTGTTTTTT
V gene: TRBV6-2/TRBV6-3; clone size: few; D gene: .; J gene: TRBJ2-3; CDR3 protein: CASSYSAGLDTQYF; CDR3 DNA: TGTGCCAGCAGTTACTCGGCGGGACTAGATACGCAGTATTTT
V gene: TRBV9; clone size: few; D gene: .; J gene: TRBJ1-2; CDR3 protein: CASSEDGGDYGYTF; CDR3 DNA: TGTGCCAGCAGCGAGGACGGGGGGGACTATGGCTACACCTTC
V gene: TRBV27; clone size: .; D gene: .; J gene: TRBJ1-1; CDR3 protein: CASSQSLGSRTEAFF; CDR3 DNA: TGTGCCAGCAGTCAGTCATTGGGGAGTCGCACTGAAGCTTTCTTT
V gene: TRBV7-6; clone size: once; D gene: .; J gene: TRBJ2-5; CDR3 protein: CASGGNPETQYF; CDR3 DNA: TGTGCCAGCGGGGGAAATCCTGAGACCCAGTACTTC
V gene: TRBV28; clone size: .; D gene: .; J gene: TRBJ2-2; CDR3 protein: CASSLSLLRPREQINTGELFF; CDR3 DNA: TGTGCCAGCAGTTTAAGTTTGCTCAGACCCCGCGAACAAATAAACACCGGGGAGCTGTTTTTT
V gene: TRBV29-1; clone size: .; D gene: .; J gene: TRBJ2-1; CDR3 protein: CSVEVDYEQFF; CDR3 DNA: TGCAGCGTTGAGGTCGACTATGAGCAGTTCTTC
V gene: TRBV12-3/TRBV12-4; clone size: .; D gene: TRBD1; J gene: TRBJ1-2; CDR3 protein: CASSSEQGSNYGYTF; CDR3 DNA: TGTGCCAGCAGTTCCGAACAGGGGAGTAACTATGGCTACACCTTC
V gene: TRBV9; clone size: few; D gene: TRBD2; J gene: TRBJ2-1; CDR3 protein: CASRPGLGDNEQFF; CDR3 DNA: TGTGCCAGCAGACCGGGACTAGGCGATAATGAGCAGTTCTTC
V gene: TRBV5-1; clone size: few; D gene: TRBD2; J gene: TRBJ2-1; CDR3 protein: CASSWGSGRNYNEQFF; CDR3 DNA: TGCGCCAGCAGCTGGGGAAGCGGGAGAAACTACAATGAGCAGTTCTTC
V gene: TRBV7-9; clone size: .; D gene: .; J gene: TRBJ2-6; CDR3 protein: CASFSGANVLTF; CDR3 DNA: TGTGCCAGTTTCTCTGGGGCCAACGTCCTGACTTTC
V gene: TRBV28; clone size: few; D gene: .; J gene: TRBJ1-1; CDR3 protein: CASSRRSMNTEAFF; CDR3 DNA: TGTGCCAGCAGTCGCCGGAGCATGAACACTGAAGCTTTCTTT
V gene: TRBV12-5; clone size: many; D gene: .; J gene: TRBJ1-6; CDR3 protein: CASGFGPNNSPLHF; CDR3 DNA: TGTGCTAGTGGTTTCGGCCCAAATAATTCACCCCTCCACTTT
V gene: TRBV6-5; clone size: .; D gene: TRBD1; J gene: TRBJ2-2; CDR3 protein: CASSSGTGWNTGELFF; CDR3 DNA: TGTGCCAGCAGTTCCGGGACAGGGTGGAACACCGGGGAGCTGTTTTTT
V gene: TRBV7-8; clone size: .; D gene: TRBD1; J gene: TRBJ2-7; CDR3 protein: CASSRETGTVTYEQYF; CDR3 DNA: TGTGCCAGCAGCCGCGAGACCGGGACAGTAACCTACGAGCAGTACTTC
V gene: TRBV4-3; clone size: few; D gene: TRBD2; J gene: TRBJ2-1; CDR3 protein: CASSQEPGGSNEQFF; CDR3 DNA: TGCGCCAGCAGCCAAGAGCCCGGGGGGTCCAATGAGCAGTTCTTC
V gene: TRBV5-6; clone size: .; D gene: .; J gene: TRBJ2-2; CDR3 protein: CASSFFRMNTGELFF; CDR3 DNA: TGTGCCAGCAGCTTTTTTAGAATGAACACCGGGGAGCTGTTTTTT
V gene: TRBV12-3/TRBV12-4; clone size: .; D gene: TRBD1; J gene: TRBJ2-1; CDR3 protein: CASSPRQGARYLEQFF; CDR3 DNA: TGTGCCAGCAGCCCAAGACAGGGGGCGCGGTATCTTGAGCAGTTCTTC
V gene: TRBV28; clone size: .; D gene: .; J gene: TRBJ2-3; CDR3 protein: CASSSGTVNTDTQYF; CDR3 DNA: TGTGCCAGCAGTTCGGGGACTGTTAACACAGATACGCAGTATTTT
V gene: TRBV13; clone size: .; D gene: TRBD2; J gene: TRBJ2-3; CDR3 protein: CASSVRTSGTTDTQYF; CDR3 DNA: TGTGCCAGCAGCGTCCGGACTAGCGGGACCACAGATACGCAGTATTTT
V gene: TRBV4-1; clone size: few; D gene: .; J gene: TRBJ1-1; CDR3 protein: CASSQPGVFEAFF; CDR3 DNA: TGCGCCAGCAGCCAACCCGGGGTCTTTGAAGCTTTCTTT
V gene: TRBV27; clone size: few; D gene: .; J gene: TRBJ2-1; CDR3 protein: CASSSGTDRRQFF; CDR3 DNA: TGTGCCAGCAGTTCCGGGACCGACAGACGGCAGTTCTTC
V gene: TRBV15; clone size: .; D gene: .; J gene: TRBJ2-7; CDR3 protein: CATSSFSDRFSYEQYF; CDR3 DNA: TGTGCCACCAGCAGTTTTTCCGACAGATTCTCCTACGAGCAGTACTTC
V gene: TRBV28; clone size: .; D gene: TRBD1; J gene: TRBJ1-2; CDR3 protein: CASSFGDRGRGYGYTF; CDR3 DNA: TGTGCCAGCAGTTTCGGGGACAGGGGCCGGGGATATGGCTACACCTTC
V gene: TRBV28; clone size: .; D gene: .; J gene: TRBJ1-6; CDR3 protein: CASSLGPGENSPLHF; CDR3 DNA: TGTGCCAGCAGTTTGGGCCCGGGGGAGAATTCACCCCTCCACTTT
V gene: TRBV28; clone size: .; D gene: .; J gene: TRBJ1-1; CDR3 protein: CASKVPNTEAFF; CDR3 DNA: TGTGCCAGCAAGGTACCGAACACTGAAGCTTTCTTT
V gene: TRBV12-3/TRBV12-4; clone size: .; D gene: .; J gene: TRBJ2-5; CDR3 protein: CASSPQNGHDFAETQYF; CDR3 DNA: TGTGCCAGCAGTCCACAAAATGGACACGACTTCGCAGAGACCCAGTACTTC
V gene: TRBV12-3/TRBV12-4; clone size: .; D gene: TRBD1; J gene: TRBJ2-2; CDR3 protein: CASSIAGGLGTGELFF; CDR3 DNA: TGTGCCAGCAGTATAGCAGGGGGTTTGGGCACCGGGGAGCTGTTTTTT